A single sample is the source of the 20 T cell receptor beta chains below, sequenced in a study of control samples from healthy donors and cancer patients. Method: immunoSEQ multiplex PCR; TCRdb's copy keeps in-frame clones and lacks some. The sample yields about 180,000 clones, just over 90% seen once. Sequencing was performed on blood. These receptors all stem from a man younger than 40 in good health.

The genes are TRBV28 and TRBJ2-7; the match to TRBD1 covers 8 bases. The germline V gene encodes CDR1 MDHEN and CDR2 SYDVKM. The ends lost 8 bases at V and 5 bases at J; junction bases unmatched: 8. CDR3 size: 13 residues. The CDR3 DNA is TGTGCCAGCGGAGGACAGGGTCCCAACGAGCAGTACTTC. It yields the protein CASGGQGPNEQYF.

This clone was detected a few times. This sequence joins TRBV15 and TRBJ2-1; 7 bases agree with TRBD2. J was trimmed by 5 bases and V by 0 bases; bases with no gene match: 7. The V gene's germline CDR1 is LNHNV and CDR2 YYDKDF (reference sequence). This CDR3 region has 16 residues. The CDR3 nucleotides read TGTGCCACCAGCAGAGATCGATGGCTAGCGGACAATGAGCAGTTCTTC. As protein: CATSRDRWLADNEQFF. The whole variable domain, filled in from reference TRBV15 and TRBJ2-1, reads DAMVIQNPRYQVTQFGKPVTLSCSQTLNHNVMYWYQQKSSQAPKLLFHYYDKDFNNEADTPDNFQSRRPNTSFCFLDIRSPGLGDTAMYLCATSRDRWLADNEQFFGPGTRLTVL.

This rearrangement joins TRBV27 to TRBJ1-5; no clear D. Trimming pared 4 bases from V and 5 bases from J, leaving 12 bases between. The germline gives CDR1 MNHEY, CDR2 SMNVEV (reference sequence). This CDR3 region has 14 residues. The CDR3 DNA reads as TGTGCCAGCAGTTCGCGGGGAGCCTATCAGCCCCAGCATTTT. This codes for CASSSRGAYQPQHF.

The chain uses TRBV21-1 and TRBJ2-7; TRBD2, as called in the table, went unchecked against the DNA. TRBV21-1 is an annotated pseudogene. The CDR3 sequence is 18 residues long. CDR3 loop: CASSKDGTSGIPTYEQYF. The CDR3 DNA is TGTGCCAGCAGCAAAGATGGGACTAGCGGGATACCGACCTACGAGCAGTACTTC.

The chain carries TRBV30 and TRBJ1-2; 7 bases match TRBD1. V lost 4 bases, J lost 4 bases, and 9 bases stayed unmatched. The CDR3 extends over 14 amino acids. The germline gives CDR1 GTSNPN, CDR2 SVGIG (reference sequence). The CDR3 nucleotides are TGTGCCTGGACTCGGACAGGACCCAGCTATGGCTACACCTTC. This gives the protein CAWTRTGPSYGYTF.

The V gene is TRBV12-5, the J gene TRBJ1-5; D may be TRBD1 (5 bases). Trimming removed 6 bases at V and 11 bases at J, with 20 bases between. CDR1 LGHNT and CDR2 FRNRAP come from the germline V gene. This CDR3 is built from 14 residues. CDR3 amino acids: CASGPEYGGASQHF. CDR3 DNA sequence: TGTGCTAGTGGCCCCGAATATGGGGGAGCGTCCCAGCATTTT.

V gene TRBV19 combines with J gene TRBJ1-5, with TRBD1 matching over 10 bases. Germline values: CDR1 LNHDA, CDR2 SQIVND (reference sequence). After removal of 4 bases from V and 7 bases from J, the junction contained 10 bases not matched to a gene. The CDR3 runs 16 residues. CDR3 sequence reads: CASSNRGQGRGQPQHF. The CDR3 DNA reads TGTGCCAGTAGTAACCGGGGACAGGGGAGAGGGCAGCCCCAGCATTTT.

This chain links TRBV2 with TRBJ1-2; no definite D call. The CDR3 length is 14 residues. The V gene lost 3 bases and the J gene lost 8 bases, with 16 bases spanning the gap. The V gene's germline CDR1 is SNHLY and CDR2 FYNNEI. The CDR3 protein is CASSDPPGVSGYTF. The CDR3 nucleotides are TGTGCCAGCAGTGACCCCCCGGGAGTGAGCGGCTACACCTTC.

V gene TRBV7-9 combines with J gene TRBJ1-1; D remains ambiguous. Trimming shortened V by 1 base and J by 3 bases, and 12 bases separated the two germline ends. Germline V gene lookup returns CDR1 SEHNR and CDR2 FQNEAQ (reference sequence). This CDR3 is built from 15 residues. For the CDR3, the DNA is TGTGCCAGCAGCTTAGGTCTCCGCGGGGACACTGAAGCTTTCTTT. Residues: CASSLGLRGDTEAFF.

This clone was found a few times. The chain couples TRBV5-1 to TRBJ2-3, with D perhaps given as TRBD1 or TRBD2 (7 bases each). This CDR3 has 15 residues. V was clipped by 5 bases and J by 3 bases, with 16 bases between them. The germline gives CDR1 SGHRS, CDR2 YFSETQ. The CDR3, as DNA: TGCGCCAGCAGATATACAGGGGAGGGAACAGATACGCAGTATTTT. This sequence encodes CASRYTGEGTDTQYF.

This chain uses TRBV4-1 with TRBJ2-1, with 11 positions matching TRBD2. CDR3 length: 15 residues. CDR1 is MGHRA, CDR2 YSYEKL, per germline. Trimming at V came to 4 bases and at J to 6 bases, leaving 5 bases not matched to a gene. The CDR3 loop is CASSPLAGDRNEQFF. CDR3 DNA sequence: TGCGCCAGCAGCCCACTAGCGGGGGACCGCAATGAGCAGTTCTTC.

The V gene is TRBV19, the J gene TRBJ1-1; TRBD1 is a possible D gene (6 bases). This CDR3 region has 13 residues. The germline CDR1 and CDR2 sequences are LNHDA and SQIVND (reference sequence). The V end lost 7 bases, the J end lost 4 bases, and 13 bases lay between the germline ends. The CDR3 here is CASTIGGLTEAFF. CDR3 in DNA: TGTGCCAGTACCATCGGGGGGCTCACTGAAGCTTTCTTT. The whole variable domain, filled in from reference TRBV19 and TRBJ1-1, reads DGGITQSPKYLFRKEGQNVTLSCEQNLNHDAMYWYRQDPGQGLRLIYYSQIVNDFQKGDIAEGYSVSREKKESFPLTVTSAQKNPTAFYLCASTIGGLTEAFFGQGTRLTVV.

The J gene is TRBJ2-7, the V gene TRBV30; D gene ambiguous. Trimming stripped 0 bases from V and 4 bases from J, with 10 bases between. This CDR3 spans 13 amino acids. Germline V lookup: CDR1 GTSNPN, CDR2 SVGIG (reference sequence). This chain's CDR3 is CAWSVGDLYEQYF. The CDR3 DNA reads TGTGCCTGGAGTGTAGGAGATCTTTACGAGCAGTACTTC.

The chain joins TRBV15 to TRBJ1-6; D is uncertain. This CDR3 comprises 13 residues. Trimming left V 6 bases short and J 6 bases short, with 9 bases between. Germline-derived CDR1 and CDR2 are LNHNV and YYDKDF (reference sequence). Written as DNA, the CDR3 is TGTGCCACCAGTTTCGCTCGTAATTCACCCCTCCACTTT. Translating it yields CATSFARNSPLHF.

The J gene is TRBJ1-2, the V gene TRBV25-1, with a possible D match to TRBD1 (5 bases). This CDR3 has 15 amino acids. V gave up 3 bases and J gave up 4 bases, with 15 bases separating them. The germline gives CDR1 MGHDK, CDR2 SYGVNS. The CDR3 loop is CASSEFKGSVYGYTF. CDR3 nucleotide sequence: TGTGCCAGCAGTGAGTTCAAGGGGTCGGTCTATGGCTACACCTTC.

The chain links TRBV7-6 to TRBJ2-1; D might be TRBD2 (5 bases). Per the germline V gene, CDR1 is SGHVS and CDR2 is FNYEAQ. Trimming shortened V by 1 base and J by 0 bases, and 7 bases separated the two germline ends. The CDR3 covers 15 residues. The chain's CDR3 is CASSLGSASYNEQFF. The CDR3, as DNA: TGTGCCAGCAGCTTAGGTAGCGCCTCCTACAATGAGCAGTTCTTC.

The J gene is TRBJ1-6, the V gene TRBV30, with 8 bases identical to TRBD1. The J segment lost 4 bases and the V segment lost 2 bases, leaving 10 bases of the junction unmatched. The CDR3 is made up of 17 amino acids. Germline loops: CDR1 GTSNPN, CDR2 SVGIG (reference sequence). CDR3 sequence reads: CAWSLGTGSRYNSPLHF. CDR3 in DNA: TGTGCCTGGAGTCTTGGGACAGGTAGCAGGTATAATTCACCCCTCCACTTT. The complete variable domain, with remaining parts taken from reference TRBV30 and TRBJ1-6, reads SQTIHQWPATLVQPVGSPLSLECTVEGTSNPNLYWYRQAAGRGLQLLFYSVGIGQISSEVPQNLSASRPQDRQFILSSKKLLLSDSGFYLCAWSLGTGSRYNSPLHFGNGTRLTVT.

The rearrangement links TRBV7-9 to TRBJ2-1; D gene unclear. V was clipped by 2 bases and J by 8 bases, with 10 bases between them. Germline lookup yields CDR1 SEHNR and CDR2 FQNEAQ (reference sequence). The CDR3 spans 13 residues. The DNA of the CDR3 is TGTGCCAGCAGCTTAACCCTCCCGCATGAGCAGTTCTTC. It specifies CASSLTLPHEQFF. The entire variable domain, with the rest obtained from reference TRBV7-9 and TRBJ2-1, is as follows: DTGVSQNPRHKITKRGQNVTFRCDPISEHNRLYWYRQTLGQGPEFLTYFQNEAQLEKSRLLSDRFSAERPKGSFSTLEIQRTEQGDSAMYLCASSLTLPHEQFFGPGTRLTVL.

The V call is TRBV7-2, the J call TRBJ1-1, with a possible D match to TRBD1 (5 bases). V lost 5 bases, J lost 5 bases, and 12 bases lay in between. Germline lookup yields CDR1 SGHTA and CDR2 FQGNSA. CDR3 length: 13 amino acids. DNA for the CDR3: TGTGCCAGCAGCGACTACAAGGGGACTGAAGCTTTCTTT. It yields the protein CASSDYKGTEAFF.

This clone was seen a single time. The chain links TRBV20-1 to TRBJ1-2; D call uncertain. The CDR3 has 13 residues. Germline CDR1 DFQATT, CDR2 SNEGSKA (reference sequence). The ends were cut back, 3 bases at V and 6 bases at J, with 14 bases in the middle. The CDR3 here is CSASLMERNGYTF. The DNA for the CDR3 is TGCAGTGCTAGTTTAATGGAAAGAAATGGCTACACCTTC.